This record concerns one T cell receptor (beta chain) sequence. What it binds is not known. The data belong to a study of cytomegalovirus exposure and HLA in healthy donors. Points from the study as a whole: Roughly uniform sequencing depth across donors was assumed, possibly incorrectly. Researchers reported in a later analysis that a missense DCLRE1C variant was tied to TCR beta V- and J-gene trimming.

CDR3 length equals 13 residues. Germline CDR1 reads SGHNT; CDR2 reads YYREEE (reference sequence). The germline V and J ends were trimmed by 5 bases and 9 bases, with 15 bases remaining between them. With 60 Vbeta and 13 Jbeta primers, the PCR was carried out. Generated by immunoSEQ multiplex PCR, the TCRdb table keeps only in-frame clones and is missing some. The sample lists more than 150,000 clones, around 74% occurring once. The V call is TRBV5-4, the J call TRBJ2-1; tentatively, D is TRBD1 (6 bases). Sequencing input: PBMCs. The sequence was obtained from a girl between 10 and 17 years old in good health and CMV-seropositive. The CDR3 sequence is CASSWGRAGEQFF. The CDR3 nucleotides read TGTGCCAGCAGTTGGGGGCGCGCGGGTGAGCAGTTCTTC.